The next 5 T cell receptor beta chains were all read from a single sample in a study of vaccination and CD4 T cells after COVID-19. With the Oncomine TCR Beta short-read assay, DNA from cultured CD4+ T cells was sequenced. TCRdb used MiXCR to reprocess the PCR reads, holding one entry per CDR3 protein. Among under 25,000 distinct CDR3 sequences listed, around 60% were seen once. Treatment: 10-day PBMC culture with coronavirus spike peptide pools or control peptides (ViraFEST assay). These receptors have no known antigen. The sequences come from CD4+ T cells from blood, cultured in vitro, collected after SARS-CoV-2 vaccination. The receptors were sampled from a human donor who received a COVID-19 vaccine.

V is TRBV7-9 and J is TRBJ1-6, with a weak D call TRBD1 (6 bases). CDR1 and CDR2 from the germline V gene are SEHNR and FQNEAQ (reference sequence). The V and J ends lost 2 bases and 10 bases respectively, with 27 bases between them. CDR3 size: 19 residues. DNA for the CDR3: TGTGCCAGCAGCTTAACCCCTTTGAAGGGGGAGGGGTTGGTGTCACCCCTCCACTTT. This gives the protein CASSLTPLKGEGLVSPLHF.

This chain joins TRBV27 and TRBJ2-7; a possible D gene is TRBD2 (7 bases). Trimming left V 6 bases short and J 0 bases short, with 18 bases between. The CDR3 length is 16 residues. The germline gives CDR1 MNHEY, CDR2 SMNVEV (reference sequence). CDR3 residues: CASRRGGYTSSYEQYF. The CDR3 coding sequence is TGTGCCAGCAGAAGGGGGGGCTATACGAGCTCCTACGAGCAGTACTTC.

The chain couples TRBV27 to TRBJ1-2; tentatively, D is TRBD1 (5 bases). This CDR3 comprises 14 residues. The germline CDR1 and CDR2 sequences are MNHEY and SMNVEV (reference sequence). V gave up 2 bases and J gave up 8 bases, with 15 bases separating them. Here the CDR3 reads CASSLTVRGEGYTF. CDR3 DNA: TGTGCCAGCAGTTTAACCGTAAGGGGTGAGGGCTACACCTTC.

The rearrangement joins TRBV19 to TRBJ1-6; D remains unclear. The V gene's germline CDR1 is LNHDA and CDR2 SQIVND (reference sequence). V lost 7 bases and J 0 bases, leaving 4 bases between the germline ends. This CDR3 comprises 13 residues. CDR3 nucleotide sequence: TGTGCCAGTACCTTCTCCTATAATTCACCCCTCCACTTT. Amino acid sequence: CASTFSYNSPLHF.

This chain joins TRBV12-3 or TRBV12-4 and TRBJ1-1; 8 positions match TRBD1. V lost 6 bases to trimming and J lost 5 bases; unmatched junction nucleotides: 11. The CDR3 is 15 amino acids. CDR3 coding DNA: TGTGCCAGCAGAGCAGGGGGCGAGGTGTGGACTGAAGCTTTCTTT. Translation gives CASRAGGEVWTEAFF.